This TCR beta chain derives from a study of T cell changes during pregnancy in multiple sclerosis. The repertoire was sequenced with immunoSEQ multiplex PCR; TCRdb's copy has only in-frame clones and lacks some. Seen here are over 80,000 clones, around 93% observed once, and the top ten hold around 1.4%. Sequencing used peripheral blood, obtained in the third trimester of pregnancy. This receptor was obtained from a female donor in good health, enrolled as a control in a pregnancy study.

In DNA, the CDR3 is TGTGCCAGCAGCCGGAAGTGGGCGGTAAAAGCGGGAGGGGACACCATATATTTT. Amino acid sequence: CASSRKWAVKAGGDTIYF. The chain combines TRBV7-2 with TRBJ1-3, with D possibly matching TRBD1 (5 bases). Germline loops: CDR1 SGHTA, CDR2 FQGNSA. V gave up 5 bases and J gave up 8 bases, with 28 bases separating them. This CDR3 has 18 residues.